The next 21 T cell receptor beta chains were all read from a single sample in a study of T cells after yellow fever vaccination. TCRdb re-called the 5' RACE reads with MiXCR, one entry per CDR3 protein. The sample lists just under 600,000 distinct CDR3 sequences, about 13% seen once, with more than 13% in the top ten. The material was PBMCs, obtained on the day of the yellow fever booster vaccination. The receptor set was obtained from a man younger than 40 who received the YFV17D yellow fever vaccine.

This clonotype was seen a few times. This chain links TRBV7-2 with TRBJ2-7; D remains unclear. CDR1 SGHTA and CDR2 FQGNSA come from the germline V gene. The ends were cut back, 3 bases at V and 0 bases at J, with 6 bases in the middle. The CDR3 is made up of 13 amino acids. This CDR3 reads CASSFSSSYEQYF. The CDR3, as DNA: TGTGCCAGCAGCTTCTCGAGCTCCTACGAGCAGTACTTC. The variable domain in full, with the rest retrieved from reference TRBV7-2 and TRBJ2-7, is GAGVSQSPSNKVTEKGKDVELRCDPISGHTALYWYRQSLGQGLEFLIYFQGNSAPDKSGLPSDRFSAERTGGSVSTLTIQRTQQEDSAVYLCASSFSSSYEQYFGPGTRLTVT.

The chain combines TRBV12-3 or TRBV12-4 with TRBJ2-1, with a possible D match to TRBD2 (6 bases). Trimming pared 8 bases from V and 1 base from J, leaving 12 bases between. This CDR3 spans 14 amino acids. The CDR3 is CASRASVSYNEQFF. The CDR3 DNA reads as TGTGCCAGCCGGGCTAGCGTATCCTACAATGAGCAGTTCTTC.

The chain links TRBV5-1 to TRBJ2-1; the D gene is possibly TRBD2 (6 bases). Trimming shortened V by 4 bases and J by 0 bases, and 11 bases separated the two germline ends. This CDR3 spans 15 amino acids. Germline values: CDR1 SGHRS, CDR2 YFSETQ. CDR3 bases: TGCGCCAGCAGCAAGGACTACTCCTCCTACAATGAGCAGTTCTTC. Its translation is CASSKDYSSYNEQFF. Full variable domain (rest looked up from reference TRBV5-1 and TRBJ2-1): KAGVTQTPRYLIKTRGQQVTLSCSPISGHRSVSWYQQTPGQGLQFLFEYFSETQRNKGNFPGRFSGRQFSNSRSEMNVSTLELGDSALYLCASSKDYSSYNEQFFGPGTRLTVL.

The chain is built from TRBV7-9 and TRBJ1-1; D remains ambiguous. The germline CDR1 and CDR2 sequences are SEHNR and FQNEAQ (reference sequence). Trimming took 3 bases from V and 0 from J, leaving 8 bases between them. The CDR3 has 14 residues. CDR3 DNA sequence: TGTGCCAGCAGCTTGGGGAATCTGAACACTGAAGCTTTCTTT. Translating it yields CASSLGNLNTEAFF.

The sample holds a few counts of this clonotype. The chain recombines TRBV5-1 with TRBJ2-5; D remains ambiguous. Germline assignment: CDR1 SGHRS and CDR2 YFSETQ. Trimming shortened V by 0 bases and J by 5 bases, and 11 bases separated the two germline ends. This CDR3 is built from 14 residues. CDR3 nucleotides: TGCGCCAGCAGCTTGGGAGGAGCCTGGGAGACCCAGTACTTC. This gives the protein CASSLGGAWETQYF.

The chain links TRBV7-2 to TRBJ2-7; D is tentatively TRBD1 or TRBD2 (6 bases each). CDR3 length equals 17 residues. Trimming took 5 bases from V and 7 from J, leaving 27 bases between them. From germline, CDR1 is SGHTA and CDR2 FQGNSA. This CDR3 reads CASSPTGGTRPRGEQYF. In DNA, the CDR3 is TGTGCCAGCAGCCCTACGGGCGGGACCCGTCCCAGGGGTGAGCAGTACTTC.

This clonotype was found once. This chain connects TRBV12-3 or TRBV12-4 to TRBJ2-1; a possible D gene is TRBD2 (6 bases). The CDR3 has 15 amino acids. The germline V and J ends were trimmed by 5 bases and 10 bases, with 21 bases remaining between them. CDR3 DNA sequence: TGTGCCAGCAGTAGCACCGGGACTGATCGTGGAGAGCAGTTCTTC. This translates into CASSSTGTDRGEQFF.

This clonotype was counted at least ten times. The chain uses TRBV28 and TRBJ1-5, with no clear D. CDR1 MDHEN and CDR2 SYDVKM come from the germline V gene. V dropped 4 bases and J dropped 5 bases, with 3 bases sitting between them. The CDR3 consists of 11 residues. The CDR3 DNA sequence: TGTGCCAGCAGTTCTTATCAGCCCCAGCATTTT. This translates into CASSSYQPQHF.

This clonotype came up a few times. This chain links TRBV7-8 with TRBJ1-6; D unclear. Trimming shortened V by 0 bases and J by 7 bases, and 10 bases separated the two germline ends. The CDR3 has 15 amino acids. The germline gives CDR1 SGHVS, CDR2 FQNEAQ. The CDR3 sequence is CASSLAGRVNSPLHF. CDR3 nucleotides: TGTGCCAGCAGCTTAGCGGGCAGAGTAAATTCACCCCTCCACTTT.

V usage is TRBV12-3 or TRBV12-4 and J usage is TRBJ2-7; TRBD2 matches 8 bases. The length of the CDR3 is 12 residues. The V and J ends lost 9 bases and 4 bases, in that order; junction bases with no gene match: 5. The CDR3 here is CARDRGGYEQYF. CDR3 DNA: TGTGCCAGGGATCGGGGGGGGTACGAGCAGTACTTC.

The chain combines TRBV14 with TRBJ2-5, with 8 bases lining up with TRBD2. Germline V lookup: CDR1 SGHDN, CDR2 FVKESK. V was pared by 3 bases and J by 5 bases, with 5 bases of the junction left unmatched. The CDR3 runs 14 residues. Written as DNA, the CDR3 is TGTGCCAGCAGCCAGGTAGCGGGACGGGAGACCCAGTACTTC. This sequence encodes CASSQVAGRETQYF. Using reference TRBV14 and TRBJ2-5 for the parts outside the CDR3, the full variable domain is EAGVTQFPSHSVIEKGQTVTLRCDPISGHDNLYWYRRVMGKEIKFLLHFVKESKQDESGMPNNRFLAERTGGTYSTLKVQPAELEDSGVYFCASSQVAGRETQYFGPGTRLLVL.

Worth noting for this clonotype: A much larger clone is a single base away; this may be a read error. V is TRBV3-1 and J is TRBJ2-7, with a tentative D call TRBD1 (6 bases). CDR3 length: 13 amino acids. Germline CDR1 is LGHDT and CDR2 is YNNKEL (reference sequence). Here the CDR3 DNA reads TGTGCCAGCATCCAAGACAGGTCCTACGAGCAGTACTTC. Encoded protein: CASIQDRSYEQYF.

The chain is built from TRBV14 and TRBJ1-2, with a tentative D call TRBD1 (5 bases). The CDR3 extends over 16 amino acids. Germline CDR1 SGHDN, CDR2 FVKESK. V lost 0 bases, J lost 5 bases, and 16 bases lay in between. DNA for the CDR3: TGTGCCAGCAGCCAAGAAATTGCAGGGAGGGTTTATGGCTACACCTTC. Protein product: CASSQEIAGRVYGYTF.

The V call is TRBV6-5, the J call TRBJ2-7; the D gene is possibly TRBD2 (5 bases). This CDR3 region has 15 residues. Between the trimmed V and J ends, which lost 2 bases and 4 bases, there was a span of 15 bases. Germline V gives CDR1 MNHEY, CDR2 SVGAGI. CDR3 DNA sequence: TGTGCCAGCAGTTACCAAGCGGTGGTAATATACGAGCAGTACTTC. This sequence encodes CASSYQAVVIYEQYF.

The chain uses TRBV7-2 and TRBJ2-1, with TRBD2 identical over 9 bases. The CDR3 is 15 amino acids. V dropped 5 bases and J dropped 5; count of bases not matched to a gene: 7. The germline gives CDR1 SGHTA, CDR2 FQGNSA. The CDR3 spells CASSPLAGTNNEQFF. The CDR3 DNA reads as TGTGCCAGCAGCCCGCTAGCGGGGACAAACAATGAGCAGTTCTTC.

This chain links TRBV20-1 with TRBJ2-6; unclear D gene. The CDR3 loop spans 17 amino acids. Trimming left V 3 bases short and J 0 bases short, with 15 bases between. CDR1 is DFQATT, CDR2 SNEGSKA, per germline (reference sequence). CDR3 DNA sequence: TGCAGTGCTAGTCATCGGTCCCCTAACTCTGGGGCCAACGTCCTGACTTTC. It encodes CSASHRSPNSGANVLTF.

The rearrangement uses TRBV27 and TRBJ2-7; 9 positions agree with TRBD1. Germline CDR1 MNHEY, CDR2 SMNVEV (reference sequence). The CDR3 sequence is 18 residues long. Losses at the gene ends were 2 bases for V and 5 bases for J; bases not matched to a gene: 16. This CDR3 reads CASSLNLRVGQGRDEQYF. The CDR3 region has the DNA TGTGCCAGCAGTTTAAATTTGAGAGTGGGACAGGGCCGAGACGAGCAGTACTTC.

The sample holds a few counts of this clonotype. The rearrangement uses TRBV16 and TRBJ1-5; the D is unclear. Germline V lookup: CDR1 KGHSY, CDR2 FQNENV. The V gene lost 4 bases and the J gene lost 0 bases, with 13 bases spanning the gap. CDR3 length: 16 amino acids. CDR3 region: CASSPYYAGSNQPQHF. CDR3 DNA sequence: TGTGCCAGCAGCCCCTATTACGCGGGTAGCAATCAGCCCCAGCATTTT. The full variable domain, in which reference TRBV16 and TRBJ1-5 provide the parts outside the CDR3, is GEEVAQTPKHLVRGEGQKAKLYCAPIKGHSYVFWYQQVLKNEFKFLISFQNENVFDETGMPKERFSAKCLPNSPCSLEIQATKLEDSAVYFCASSPYYAGSNQPQHFGDGTRLSIL.

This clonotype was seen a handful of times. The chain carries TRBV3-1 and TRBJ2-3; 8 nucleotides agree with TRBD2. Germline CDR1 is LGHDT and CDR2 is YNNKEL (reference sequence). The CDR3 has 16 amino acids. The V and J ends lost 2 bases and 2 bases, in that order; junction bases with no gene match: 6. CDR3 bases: TGTGCCAGCAGCCAATGGGGAGCGGGAGACACAGATACGCAGTATTTT. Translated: CASSQWGAGDTDTQYF.

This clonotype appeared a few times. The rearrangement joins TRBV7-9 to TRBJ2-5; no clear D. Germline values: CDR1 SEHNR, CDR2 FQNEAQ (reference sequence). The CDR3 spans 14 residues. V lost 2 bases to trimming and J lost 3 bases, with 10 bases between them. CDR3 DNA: TGTGCCAGCAGCTTAAATCCCTCGAAAGAGACCCAGTACTTC. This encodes CASSLNPSKETQYF.

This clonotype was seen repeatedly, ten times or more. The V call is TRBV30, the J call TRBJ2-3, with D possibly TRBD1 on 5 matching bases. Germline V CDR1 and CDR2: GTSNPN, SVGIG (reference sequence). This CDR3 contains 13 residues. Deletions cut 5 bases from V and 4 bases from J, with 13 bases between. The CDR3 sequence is CAWGRASPDTQYF. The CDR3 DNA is TGTGCCTGGGGCAGGGCCTCCCCAGATACGCAGTATTTT. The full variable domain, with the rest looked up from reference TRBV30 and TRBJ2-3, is SQTIHQWPATLVQPVGSPLSLECTVEGTSNPNLYWYRQAAGRGLQLLFYSVGIGQISSEVPQNLSASRPQDRQFILSSKKLLLSDSGFYLCAWGRASPDTQYFGPGTRLTVL.